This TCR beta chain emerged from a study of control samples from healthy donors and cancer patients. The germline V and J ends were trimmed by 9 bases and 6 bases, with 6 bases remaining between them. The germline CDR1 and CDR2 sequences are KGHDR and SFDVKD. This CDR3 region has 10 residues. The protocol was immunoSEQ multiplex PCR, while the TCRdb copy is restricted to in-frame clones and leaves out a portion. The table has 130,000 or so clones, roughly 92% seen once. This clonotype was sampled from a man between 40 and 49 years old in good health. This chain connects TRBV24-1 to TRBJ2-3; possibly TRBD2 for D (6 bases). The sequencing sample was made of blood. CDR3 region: CATGGDTQYF. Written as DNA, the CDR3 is TGTGCCACCGGAGGGGATACGCAGTATTTT.